This TCR beta chain was captured in a study of T cell clones after liver transplantation (dated by TCRdb to the late 2010s). Background on the whole study: The samples were obtained from ITN030ST, a randomized trial that attempted immunosuppression withdrawal within 2 years after liver transplantation. Blood samples were collected pre-transplant, pre-randomization before withdrawal, and post-randomization after either full withdrawal or failed withdrawal. A cohort of 8 liver transplant recipients was studied, of whom 3 were classified as tolerant and 5 as non-tolerant. No induction therapy was given to the subjects, and standard immunosuppression was administered until randomization at 12-24 months post-transplant. Third party-reactive TCRbeta sequences from pre-transplant MLRs were also identified as an antigen-independent comparator for donor-reactive sequences. To count as tolerant, a recipient had to stay completely off immunosuppression for at least one year without liver enzymes climbing beyond twice the upper limit of normal. Donor-reactive T cell clones were identified by TCRbeta sequencing after a pre-transplant mixed lymphocyte reaction and then tracked in post-transplant blood. Three of the eight recipients were HCV-positive; the others were transplanted for non-autoimmune, non-viral indications. The paper as a whole reports these results and caveats: Because allograft tissue specimens were not available, migration of donor-reactive T cells into the graft, rather than deletion, may have occurred. A greater decline was seen for donor-reactive sequences than for third party-reactive sequences, suggesting partial antigen-specific deletion unrelated to withdrawal success. In most of the 8 subjects, circulating donor-reactive CD4 TCRbeta sequences decreased significantly after transplant, regardless of tolerance or HCV status. Low numbers of available donor cells limited the measurable donor-reactive repertoire in two subjects. After accounting for repertoire turnover, donor-reactive detection was significantly reduced in 7 of 8 subjects for CD4 and 8 of 8 for CD8. The conclusions were considered preliminary, being limited by small, heterogeneous patient numbers and non-standardized post-transplant time points.

Unstimulated PBMCs, after thawing, were stained for CD3, CD4 and CD8 and then FACS-sorted into CD3+CD4+ and CD3+CD8+ populations. Each of the 8 studied subjects was randomized to immunosuppression withdrawal. Genomic DNA was isolated with the Qiagen DNeasy Blood and Tissue Kit. High-throughput TCRbeta CDR3 sequencing of frozen genomic DNA was performed by immunoSEQ, with PCR amplification, mapping, bias correction and internal controls included. Per the original workflow: Only productive rearrangements were retained, and each unique TCRbeta sequence was defined by its CDR3 nucleotide sequence together with its V and J gene. For a sequence to be called donor-reactive, it needed a frequency of at least 0.01% and at least 5-fold expansion in CFSE-low cells compared with unstimulated pre-transplant cells. Minimum frequency thresholds were set for each subject based on the unstimulated sample with the lowest template count, ensuring at least 90% detection power. Jensen-Shannon divergence between the top 1000 TCRbeta sequences after and before transplant was used to measure repertoire turnover. Two-sided Fisher's exact tests were used to test for changes in the detection of donor-reactive sequences. TCRdb holds this immuneACCESS table with in-frame rearrangements only. Some clones are missing; in checked studies, unresolved V genes explain under half, and the rest has no known cause. V, J and clone size are those of that table, while D and trimming were read from the DNA. In all, the sample holds roughly 80,000 clones, and roughly 80% of those were seen once. The ten largest account for less than 0.6% of the sample.

V trim: 4 bases; J trim: 2 bases; unmatched bases: 6. From the cysteine through the phenylalanine, the CDR3 covers 17 amino acids. Only CDR3 DNA is held: 51 bases, read in frame from base 1. Taken from the germline V gene, the CDR1 and CDR2 loops are SGHRS and YFSETQ. A note on this clone: No antigen is known for it. No quality values exist for individual bases; no much larger clone is one base distant.

Sample: CD4+ T cells from blood, taken about 46 months after liver transplant. Rearrangement joined TRBV5-1 to TRBJ1-4; TRBD1 aligns with 12 central bases. The sequence came from a human patient who received a liver transplant. Where a transplant has occurred, the graft donor may have supplied some of the T cells. The DNA sequence is as follows: TGCGCCAGCAGCCTTGGGACAGGGGGCATGACTAATGAAAAACTGTTTTTT. Protein translation: CASSLGTGGMTNEKLFF.